A selection of T cell receptor beta chains follows, all from one sample in a study of T cell responses to AZD1222 COVID-19 vaccine. Produced via immunoSEQ multiplex PCR; TCRdb's table is partial and in-frame only. The data hold about 130,000 clones, with 93% observed a single time. Sequencing used peripheral blood, obtained on day 0 of AZD1222 vaccination. These receptors all come from an adult in good health. CDR3s include the opening cysteine and the closing phenylalanine or tryptophan. A D gene is named only where the DNA matches it firmly. Size values are once, few and many counts, or a class for expanded clones, and some rows have none.

V gene: TRBV9
J gene: TRBJ1-2
clone size: .
D gene: .
CDR3 DNA: TGTGCCAGCAGCGCTAGTGCGACAGCGCGATATGGCTACACCTTC
CDR3 protein: CASSASATARYGYTF

V gene: TRBV11-2
J gene: TRBJ2-3
clone size: .
D gene: .
CDR3 DNA: TGTGCCAGCAGCTCCCTTCTCGACAGGAGAGGTCTAGATACGCAGTATTTT
CDR3 protein: CASSSLLDRRGLDTQYF

V gene: TRBV18
J gene: TRBJ1-5
clone size: .
D gene: .
CDR3 DNA: TGTGCCAGCTCACCGTCTTTTACAGGGAAAGGTGATCAGCCCCAGCATTTT
CDR3 protein: CASSPSFTGKGDQPQHF

V gene: TRBV6-5
J gene: TRBJ2-7
clone size: .
D gene: TRBD2
CDR3 DNA: TGTGCCAGCAGCCCCCCGCGGGGGGGTATATACGAGCAGTACTTC
CDR3 protein: CASSPPRGGIYEQYF

V gene: TRBV29-1
J gene: TRBJ1-2
clone size: .
D gene: TRBD1
CDR3 DNA: TGCAGCGTTGAAAAGACAGGGTCCTATGGCTACACCTTC
CDR3 protein: CSVEKTGSYGYTF

V gene: TRBV2
J gene: TRBJ1-5
clone size: once
D gene: TRBD1
CDR3 DNA: TGTGCCAGCAGTGAGGGACAGGGGGTACTTCAGCCCCAGCATTTT
CDR3 protein: CASSEGQGVLQPQHF

V gene: TRBV5-1
J gene: TRBJ1-1
clone size: .
D gene: .
CDR3 DNA: TGCGCCAGCAGCTTTCTCGCGGACGTGGGTGGCACTGAAGCTTTCTTT
CDR3 protein: CASSFLADVGGTEAFF

V gene: TRBV5-5
J gene: TRBJ2-3
clone size: .
D gene: TRBD2
CDR3 DNA: TGTGCCAGCAGCTTGGCTGGGGGGGACTACACAGATACGCAGTATTTT
CDR3 protein: CASSLAGGDYTDTQYF

V gene: TRBV5-1
J gene: TRBJ1-2
clone size: .
D gene: TRBD1
CDR3 DNA: TGCGCCAGCAGCTCAGGGACAGGGGGCCCCTATGGCTACACCTTC
CDR3 protein: CASSSGTGGPYGYTF

V gene: TRBV6-6
J gene: TRBJ1-5
clone size: .
D gene: TRBD1
CDR3 DNA: TGTGCCAGCAGACCCGGGACAGGGGCACGTCAGCCCCAGCATTTT
CDR3 protein: CASRPGTGARQPQHF

V gene: TRBV12-3/TRBV12-4
J gene: TRBJ2-1
clone size: .
D gene: TRBD1
CDR3 DNA: TGTGCCAGCGAAGGGGGCCTCAATGAGCAGTTCTTC
CDR3 protein: CASEGGLNEQFF